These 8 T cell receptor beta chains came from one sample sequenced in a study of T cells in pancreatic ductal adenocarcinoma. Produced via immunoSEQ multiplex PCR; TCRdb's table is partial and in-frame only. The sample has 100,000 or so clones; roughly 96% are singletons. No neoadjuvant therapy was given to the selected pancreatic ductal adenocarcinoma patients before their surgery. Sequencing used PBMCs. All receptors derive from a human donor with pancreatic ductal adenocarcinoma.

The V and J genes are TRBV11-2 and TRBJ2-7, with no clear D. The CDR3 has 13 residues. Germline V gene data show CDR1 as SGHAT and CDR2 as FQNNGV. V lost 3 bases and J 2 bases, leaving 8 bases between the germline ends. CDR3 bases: TGTGCCAGCAGCTTCGCCGGTGCCTACGAGCAGTACTTC. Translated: CASSFAGAYEQYF.

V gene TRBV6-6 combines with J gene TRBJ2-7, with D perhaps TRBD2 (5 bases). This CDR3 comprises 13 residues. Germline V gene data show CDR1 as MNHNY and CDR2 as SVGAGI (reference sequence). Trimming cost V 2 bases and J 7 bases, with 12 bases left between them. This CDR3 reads CASSYPTPGEQYF. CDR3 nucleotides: TGTGCCAGCAGTTACCCGACACCGGGGGAGCAGTACTTC.

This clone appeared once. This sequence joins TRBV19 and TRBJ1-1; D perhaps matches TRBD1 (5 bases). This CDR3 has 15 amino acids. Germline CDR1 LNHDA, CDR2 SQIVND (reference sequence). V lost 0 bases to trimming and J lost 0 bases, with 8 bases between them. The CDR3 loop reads CASSIDGQLNTEAFF. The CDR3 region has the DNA TGTGCCAGTAGTATAGATGGACAACTGAACACTGAAGCTTTCTTT.

The CDR3 loop is CAWSVQGQEKLFF. CDR3 nucleotide sequence: TGTGCCTGGAGTGTACAGGGGCAGGAAAAACTGTTTTTT. The chain has TRBV30 and TRBJ1-4; 7 nucleotides align to TRBD1. The V gene's germline CDR1 is GTSNPN and CDR2 SVGIG (reference sequence). The J segment lost 8 bases and the V segment lost 0 bases, leaving 3 bases of the junction unmatched. The CDR3 sequence is 13 residues long.

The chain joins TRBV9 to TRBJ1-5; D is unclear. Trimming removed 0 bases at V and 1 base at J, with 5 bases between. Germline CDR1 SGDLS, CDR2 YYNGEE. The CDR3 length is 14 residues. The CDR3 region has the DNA TGTGCCAGCAGCGTAGGGCACAGCAATCAGCCCCAGCATTTT. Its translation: CASSVGHSNQPQHF.

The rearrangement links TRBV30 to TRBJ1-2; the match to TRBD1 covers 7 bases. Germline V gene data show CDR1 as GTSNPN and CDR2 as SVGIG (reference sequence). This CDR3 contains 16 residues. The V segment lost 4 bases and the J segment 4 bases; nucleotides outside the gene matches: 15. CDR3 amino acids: CAWIGAGQNLGYGYTF. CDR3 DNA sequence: TGTGCCTGGATCGGGGCGGGACAGAACCTAGGCTATGGCTACACCTTC. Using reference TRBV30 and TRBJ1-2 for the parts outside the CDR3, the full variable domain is SQTIHQWPATLVQPVGSPLSLECTVEGTSNPNLYWYRQAAGRGLQLLFYSVGIGQISSEVPQNLSASRPQDRQFILSSKKLLLSDSGFYLCAWIGAGQNLGYGYTFGSGTRLTVV.

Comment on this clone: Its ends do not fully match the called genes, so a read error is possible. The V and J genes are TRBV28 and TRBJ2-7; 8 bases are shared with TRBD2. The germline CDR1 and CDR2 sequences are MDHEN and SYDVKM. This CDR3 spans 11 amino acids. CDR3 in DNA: TGCGGTAGCGGGACGTCCTACGAGCAGTACTTC. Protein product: CGSGTSYEQYF.

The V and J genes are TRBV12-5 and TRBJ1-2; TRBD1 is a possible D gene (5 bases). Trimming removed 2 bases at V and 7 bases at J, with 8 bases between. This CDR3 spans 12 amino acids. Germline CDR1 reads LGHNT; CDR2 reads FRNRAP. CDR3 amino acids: CASGLWGGGYTF. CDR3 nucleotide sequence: TGTGCTAGTGGTTTGTGGGGGGGTGGCTACACCTTC.